Listed below are T cell receptor beta chains from one sample, sequenced in a study of blood T cell repertoires in COVID-19. The assay was immunoSEQ multiplex PCR, and TCRdb's table has in-frame clones only and misses some. The repertoire has some 250,000 clones, around 83% of them found once; the top ten carry 3% to 4%. Material for sequencing was peripheral blood. The receptor set was obtained from a woman in her late teens or twenties with acute or convalescent COVID-19. CDR3s include the opening cysteine and the closing phenylalanine or tryptophan. A D gene is named only where the DNA matches it firmly. Clone size is stated in some rows and not others, as once, few, many or a class when expanded.

v_gene,abundance,d_gene,j_gene,CDR3aa,CDR3nt
TRBV2,once,.,TRBJ2-7,CASSVSGSSYEQYF,TGTGCCAGCAGTGTTTCGGGAAGCTCCTACGAGCAGTACTTC
TRBV11-3,.,TRBD1,TRBJ2-1,CASSLGAGGIDEQFF,TGTGCCAGCAGCTTAGGCGCAGGGGGTATTGATGAGCAGTTCTTC
TRBV24-1,.,TRBD1,TRBJ2-2,CATSDTRQGWTGELFF,TGTGCCACCAGTGATACAAGACAGGGATGGACCGGGGAGCTGTTTTTT
TRBV5-4,.,.,TRBJ1-4,CASSLQGADEKLFF,TGTGCCAGCAGCTTACAGGGAGCGGATGAAAAACTGTTTTTT
TRBV3-1/TRBV3-2,.,TRBD2,TRBJ2-7,CASSQGGTGTSGLEQYF,TGTGCCAGCAGCCAAGGGGGGACCGGGACTAGCGGGCTCGAGCAGTACTTC
TRBV19,.,TRBD1,TRBJ1-2,CASSILGGLTNYGYTF,TGTGCCAGTAGTATACTAGGGGGCTTGACTAACTATGGCTACACCTTC
TRBV28,.,TRBD2,TRBJ2-5,CASSGLVSYQETQYF,TGTGCCAGCAGTGGACTAGTTTCGTACCAAGAGACCCAGTACTTC
TRBV27,.,.,TRBJ1-2,CASSSNRDLGYTF,TGTGCCAGCAGTTCCAACAGGGACCTGGGCTACACCTTC
TRBV6-5,.,TRBD2,TRBJ2-1,CASFWREGNNEQFF,TGTGCCAGCTTCTGGCGGGAGGGCAACAATGAGCAGTTCTTC
TRBV11-3,.,.,TRBJ2-3,CASSLEGTTDTQYF,TGTGCCAGCAGCTTGGAGGGGACGACAGATACGCAGTATTTT
TRBV19,.,.,TRBJ1-5,CASSWRGAQPQHF,TGTGCCAGTAGTTGGCGGGGCGCTCAGCCCCAGCATTTT
TRBV7-8,.,.,TRBJ1-1,CASSTQGSGNTEAFF,TGTGCCAGCAGCACCCAGGGTAGTGGGAACACTGAAGCTTTCTTT
TRBV18,.,TRBD2,TRBJ2-3,CASSLQAGLAGVSGDTQYF,TGTGCCAGCTCACTCCAGGCGGGACTAGCGGGAGTCTCGGGAGATACGCAGTATTTT
TRBV9,.,TRBD1,TRBJ1-2,CASSAANRGANYGYTF,TGTGCCAGCAGCGCCGCAAACAGGGGGGCTAACTATGGCTACACCTTC
TRBV5-4,.,TRBD1,TRBJ2-2,CASSLNRGNTGELFF,TGTGCCAGCAGCTTAAACAGGGGGAACACCGGGGAGCTGTTTTTT
TRBV11-2,.,TRBD2,TRBJ2-3,CASSPGLGLAASTDTQYF,TGTGCCAGCAGCCCAGGCCTCGGACTAGCGGCAAGCACAGATACGCAGTATTTT
TRBV28,once,.,TRBJ2-7,CASSRDFVYEQYF,TGTGCCAGCAGCCGGGACTTCGTTTACGAGCAGTACTTC
TRBV6-2/TRBV6-3,.,TRBD1,TRBJ1-6,CASSPGTGVLALHF,TGTGCCAGCAGCCCCGGGACAGGAGTTTTGGCCCTCCACTTT